A selection of T cell receptor beta chains follows, all from one sample in a study of Ad26.COV2.S vaccination and SARS-CoV-2 variants. Assay used: immunoSEQ multiplex PCR; TCRdb lists only in-frame clones, some missing. The table shows 290,000 or so clones, with 87% occurring only once. The sample in question was peripheral blood, obtained in a trial of Ad26.COV2.S vaccine versus placebo. All receptors derive from a person between 18 and 60 years old who received the Ad26.COV2.S COVID-19 vaccine or a placebo. Both conserved end residues are part of each CDR3. D genes are given only for firm matches. Rows may omit the clone size; those that give it use once, few, many or a size class.

size	V	J	D	DNA	CDR3
-	TRBV30	TRBJ2-5	TRBD1	TGTGCCTGGAGTTGGGGACAGGGGTACCAAGAGACCCAGTACTTC	CAWSWGQGYQETQYF
-	TRBV6-5	TRBJ2-3	-	TGTGCCAGCAGTTCGGCTAGTCCTGGAGATACGCAGTATTTT	CASSSASPGDTQYF
-	TRBV18	TRBJ1-5	-	TGTGCCAGCTCACCTACAGGGATCAGCAATCAGCCCCAGCATTTT	CASSPTGISNQPQHF
-	TRBV18	TRBJ1-2	-	TGTGCCAGCCACGTAGCGAGGGATGGCTACACCTTC	CASHVARDGYTF
-	TRBV30	TRBJ2-7	TRBD2	TGTGCCTGGAGTCCTCGACTAGCGGGGCTCTACGAGCAGTACTTC	CAWSPRLAGLYEQYF
-	TRBV5-1	TRBJ1-2	TRBD1	TGCGCCAGCAGCTTTGTCCCCCCGGGACAGCTTAACTATGGCTACACCTTC	CASSFVPPGQLNYGYTF
-	TRBV5-1	TRBJ1-4	-	TGCGCCAGCAGCTTGGTTGTTGCGGCAGCGAATGAAAAACTGTTTTTT	CASSLVVAAANEKLFF
few	TRBV5-1	TRBJ2-3	-	TGCGCCAGCACGTCAGCTCCCGGTAGCACAGATACGCAGTATTTT	CASTSAPGSTDTQYF
-	TRBV7-9	TRBJ1-1	-	TGTGCCAGCAGCTTAGTAGTTGCCGGCACTGAAGCTTTCTTT	CASSLVVAGTEAFF
-	TRBV27	TRBJ2-4	-	TGTGCCAGCAGTTTTCTTGGGCCGGGAAACATTCAGTACTTC	CASSFLGPGNIQYF
-	TRBV7-9	TRBJ2-1	TRBD2	TGTGCCAGCAGCTTACCAGCGGGACTAACGACGTCCAATGAGCAGTTCTTC	CASSLPAGLTTSNEQFF
-	TRBV6-2/TRBV6-3	TRBJ1-2	-	TGTGCCAGCAGTTACCGGGACACACCTAACTATGGCTACACCTTC	CASSYRDTPNYGYTF
-	TRBV2	TRBJ1-2	-	TGTGCCAGCAGTGAATCGGTGTTTGGCTACACCTTC	CASSESVFGYTF
-	TRBV7-9	TRBJ2-7	TRBD1	TGTGCCAGCAGCCCCCGGGACAGGGCCTACGAGCAGTACTTC	CASSPRDRAYEQYF
-	TRBV6-2/TRBV6-3	TRBJ2-7	-	TGTGCCAGCAGTTTAGGGGGCGAGCAGTACTTC	CASSLGGEQYF
-	TRBV13	TRBJ2-1	-	TGTGCCAGCAGCCCCGGCAGTCTGTCTTCCTACAATGAGCAGTTCTTC	CASSPGSLSSYNEQFF
-	TRBV5-1	TRBJ2-3	TRBD2	TGCGCCAGCAGCTTGGGGACTAGTGATACGCAGTATTTT	CASSLGTSDTQYF